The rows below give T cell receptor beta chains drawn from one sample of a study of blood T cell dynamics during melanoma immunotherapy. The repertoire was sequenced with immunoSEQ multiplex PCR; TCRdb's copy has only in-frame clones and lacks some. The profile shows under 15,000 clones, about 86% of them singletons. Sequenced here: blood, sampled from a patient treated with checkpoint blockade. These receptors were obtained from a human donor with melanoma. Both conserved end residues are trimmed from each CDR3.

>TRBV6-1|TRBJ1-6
ASSEQWGRGNSPLH
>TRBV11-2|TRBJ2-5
ASSFSSGGRETQY
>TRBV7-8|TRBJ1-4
ASSEGGYRGPNEKLF
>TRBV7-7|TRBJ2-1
ASSLGQGHNNEQF
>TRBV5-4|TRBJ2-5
ASSNTGAQETQY
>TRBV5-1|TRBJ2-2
ASSSVAEGTGELF
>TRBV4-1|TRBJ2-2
ASRGLSGRTGELF
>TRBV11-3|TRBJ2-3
ASSHGLAADTQY
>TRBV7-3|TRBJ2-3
ASSFSSTDTQY
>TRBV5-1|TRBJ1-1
ASTEQGANTEAF
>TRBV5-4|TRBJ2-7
ASSLSTGAVEQY
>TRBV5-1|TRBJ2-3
ASSLAEVTDTQY
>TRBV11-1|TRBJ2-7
ASSLGLKREGRYEQY
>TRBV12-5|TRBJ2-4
ASGPPGDRGNIQY
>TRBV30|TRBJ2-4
AWSVGYKNIQY
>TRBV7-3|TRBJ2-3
ASSFPGETDTQY
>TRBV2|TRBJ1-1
ASSEARQAHEAF
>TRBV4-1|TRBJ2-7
ASSQGDRRSSYEQY
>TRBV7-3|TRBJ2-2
ASSFQGRPGGELF
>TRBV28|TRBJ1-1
ASSTSGGHPTAF